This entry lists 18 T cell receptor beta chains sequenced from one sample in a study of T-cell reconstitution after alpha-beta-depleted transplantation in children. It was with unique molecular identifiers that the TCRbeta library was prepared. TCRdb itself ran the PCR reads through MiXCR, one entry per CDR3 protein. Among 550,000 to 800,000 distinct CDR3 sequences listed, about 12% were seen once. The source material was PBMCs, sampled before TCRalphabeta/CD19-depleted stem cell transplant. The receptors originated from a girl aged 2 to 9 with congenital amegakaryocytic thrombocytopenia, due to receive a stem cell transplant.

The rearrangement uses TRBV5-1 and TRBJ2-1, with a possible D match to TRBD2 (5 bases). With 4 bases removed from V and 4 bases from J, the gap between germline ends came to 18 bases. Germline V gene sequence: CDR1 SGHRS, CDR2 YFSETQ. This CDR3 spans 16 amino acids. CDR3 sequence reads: CASSLVSGSIYNEQFF. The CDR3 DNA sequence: TGCGCCAGCAGCCTAGTTTCGGGGTCTATTTACAATGAGCAGTTCTTC.

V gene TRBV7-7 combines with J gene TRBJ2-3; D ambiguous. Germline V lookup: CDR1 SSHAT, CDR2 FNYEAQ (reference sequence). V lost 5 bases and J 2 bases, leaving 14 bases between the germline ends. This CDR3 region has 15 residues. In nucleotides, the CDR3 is TGTGCCAGCAGCCCGGTTTCGTGGGCCACAGATACGCAGTATTTT. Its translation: CASSPVSWATDTQYF.

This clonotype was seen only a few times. CDR3 DNA sequence: TGTGCCAGCAGCCAGTCATCCGGCAGAATATCCGGCTACACCTTC. As protein: CASSQSSGRISGYTF. The chain has TRBV14 and TRBJ1-2, with unresolved D. This CDR3 has 15 residues. Germline values: CDR1 SGHDN, CDR2 FVKESK. V lost 3 bases to trimming and J lost 8 bases, with 19 bases between them.

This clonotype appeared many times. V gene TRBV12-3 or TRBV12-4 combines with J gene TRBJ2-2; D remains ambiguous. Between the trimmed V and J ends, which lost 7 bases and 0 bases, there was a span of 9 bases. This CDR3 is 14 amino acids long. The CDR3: CASIELANTGELFF. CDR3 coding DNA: TGTGCCAGCATAGAACTGGCGAACACCGGGGAGCTGTTTTTT.

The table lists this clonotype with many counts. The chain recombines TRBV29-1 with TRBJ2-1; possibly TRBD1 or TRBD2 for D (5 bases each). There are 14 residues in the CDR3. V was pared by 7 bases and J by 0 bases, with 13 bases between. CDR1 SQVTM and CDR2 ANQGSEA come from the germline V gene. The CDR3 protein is CSAGAAGSYNEQFF. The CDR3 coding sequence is TGCAGCGCCGGGGCGGCGGGCTCCTACAATGAGCAGTTCTTC.

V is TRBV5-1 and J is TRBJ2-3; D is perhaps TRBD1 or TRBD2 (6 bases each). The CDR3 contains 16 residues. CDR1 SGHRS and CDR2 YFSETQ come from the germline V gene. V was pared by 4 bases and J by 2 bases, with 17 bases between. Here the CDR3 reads CASSVGGVGPTDTQYF. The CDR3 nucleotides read TGCGCCAGCAGCGTCGGGGGCGTGGGGCCCACAGATACGCAGTATTTT.

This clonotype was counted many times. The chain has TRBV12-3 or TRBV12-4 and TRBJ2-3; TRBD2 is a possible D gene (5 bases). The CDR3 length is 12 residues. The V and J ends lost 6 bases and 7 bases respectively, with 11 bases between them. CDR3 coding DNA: TGTGCCAGCAGCCCGCCCGGGAATACGCAGTATTTT. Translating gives CASSPPGNTQYF.

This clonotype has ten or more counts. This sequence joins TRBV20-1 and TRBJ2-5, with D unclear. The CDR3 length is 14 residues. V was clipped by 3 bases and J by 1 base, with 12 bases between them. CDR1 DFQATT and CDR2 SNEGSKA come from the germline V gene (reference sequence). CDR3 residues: CSARGGIFQETQYF. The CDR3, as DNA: TGCAGTGCTAGGGGCGGAATCTTCCAAGAGACCCAGTACTTC.

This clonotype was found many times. The CDR3 loop reads CSAGRGVSYNEQFF. In DNA form, the CDR3 reads TGCAGCGCGGGAAGGGGAGTCTCCTACAATGAGCAGTTCTTC. This sequence joins TRBV29-1 and TRBJ2-1; D might be TRBD1 or TRBD2, each matching 5 bases. CDR1 and CDR2 (germline): SQVTM, ANQGSEA. The V end was cut by 7 bases, the J end by 0 bases, with 13 bases between. The CDR3 has 14 amino acids.

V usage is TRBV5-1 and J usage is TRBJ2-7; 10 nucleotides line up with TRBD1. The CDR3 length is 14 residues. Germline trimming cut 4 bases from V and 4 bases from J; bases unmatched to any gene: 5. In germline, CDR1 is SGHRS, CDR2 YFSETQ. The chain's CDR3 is CASSMGGQGYEQYF. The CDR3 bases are TGCGCCAGCAGCATGGGGGGACAGGGGTACGAGCAGTACTTC. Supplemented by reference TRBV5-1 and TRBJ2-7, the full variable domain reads KAGVTQTPRYLIKTRGQQVTLSCSPISGHRSVSWYQQTPGQGLQFLFEYFSETQRNKGNFPGRFSGRQFSNSRSEMNVSTLELGDSALYLCASSMGGQGYEQYFGPGTRLTVT.

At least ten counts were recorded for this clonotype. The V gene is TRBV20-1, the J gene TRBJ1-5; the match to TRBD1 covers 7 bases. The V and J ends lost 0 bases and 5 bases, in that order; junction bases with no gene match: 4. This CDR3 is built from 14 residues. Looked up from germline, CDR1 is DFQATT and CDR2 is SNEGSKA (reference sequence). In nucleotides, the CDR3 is TGCAGTGCTAGAGATCTTACAGGGGATCAGCCCCAGCATTTT. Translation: CSARDLTGDQPQHF.

CDR3 DNA: TGTGCCAGCAGCTTCGACAGGGGGTGGCAGACCCAGTACTTC. The encoded protein is CASSFDRGWQTQYF. This chain uses TRBV7-9 with TRBJ2-5; 9 bases line up with TRBD1. Germline assignment: CDR1 SEHNR and CDR2 FQNEAQ (reference sequence). Trimming removed 3 bases from V and 6 bases from J; junction bases left unmatched: 5. This CDR3 comprises 14 residues.

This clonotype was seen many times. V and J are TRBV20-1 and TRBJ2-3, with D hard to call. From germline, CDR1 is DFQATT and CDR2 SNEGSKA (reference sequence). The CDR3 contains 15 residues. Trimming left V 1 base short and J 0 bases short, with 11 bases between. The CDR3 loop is CSARVPRASTDTQYF. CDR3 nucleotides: TGCAGTGCTAGAGTCCCACGAGCGAGCACAGATACGCAGTATTTT.

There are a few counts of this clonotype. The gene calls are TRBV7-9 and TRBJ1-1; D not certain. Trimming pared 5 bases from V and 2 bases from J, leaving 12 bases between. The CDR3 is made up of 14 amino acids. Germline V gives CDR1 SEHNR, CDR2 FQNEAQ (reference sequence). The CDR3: CASSKPTGNTEAFF. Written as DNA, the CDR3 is TGTGCCAGCAGCAAACCGACCGGAAACACTGAAGCTTTCTTT.

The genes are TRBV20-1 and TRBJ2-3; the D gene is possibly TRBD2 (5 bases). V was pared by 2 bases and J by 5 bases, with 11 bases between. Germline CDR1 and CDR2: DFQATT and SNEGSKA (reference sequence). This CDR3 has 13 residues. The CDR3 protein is CSARRGNQDTQYF. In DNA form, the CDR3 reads TGCAGTGCTAGAAGAGGGAATCAAGATACGCAGTATTTT.

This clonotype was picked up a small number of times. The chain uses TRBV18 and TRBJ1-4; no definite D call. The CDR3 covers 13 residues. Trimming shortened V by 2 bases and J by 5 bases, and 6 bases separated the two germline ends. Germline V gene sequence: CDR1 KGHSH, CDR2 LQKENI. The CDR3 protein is CASSPVPNEKLFF. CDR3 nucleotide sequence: TGTGCCAGCTCACCAGTCCCAAATGAAAAACTGTTTTTT. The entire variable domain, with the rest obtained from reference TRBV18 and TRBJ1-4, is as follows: NAGVMQNPRHLVRRRGQEARLRCSPMKGHSHVYWYRQLPEEGLKFMVYLQKENIIDESGMPKERFSAEFPKEGPSILRIQQVVRGDSAAYFCASSPVPNEKLFFGSGTQLSVL.

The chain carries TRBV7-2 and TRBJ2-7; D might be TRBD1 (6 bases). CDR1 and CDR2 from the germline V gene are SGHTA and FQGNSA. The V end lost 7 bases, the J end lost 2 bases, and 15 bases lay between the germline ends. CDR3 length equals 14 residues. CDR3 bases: TGTGCCAGCATCAGTATCAGGGGACCCTACGAGCAGTACTTC. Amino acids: CASISIRGPYEQYF.

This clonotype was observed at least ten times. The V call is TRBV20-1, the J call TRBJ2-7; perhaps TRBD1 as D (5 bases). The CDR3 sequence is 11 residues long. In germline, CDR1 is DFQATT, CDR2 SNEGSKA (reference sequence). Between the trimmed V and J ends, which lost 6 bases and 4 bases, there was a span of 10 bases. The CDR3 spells CSADQGYEQYF. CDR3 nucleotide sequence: TGCAGTGCGGATCAGGGTTACGAGCAGTACTTC.